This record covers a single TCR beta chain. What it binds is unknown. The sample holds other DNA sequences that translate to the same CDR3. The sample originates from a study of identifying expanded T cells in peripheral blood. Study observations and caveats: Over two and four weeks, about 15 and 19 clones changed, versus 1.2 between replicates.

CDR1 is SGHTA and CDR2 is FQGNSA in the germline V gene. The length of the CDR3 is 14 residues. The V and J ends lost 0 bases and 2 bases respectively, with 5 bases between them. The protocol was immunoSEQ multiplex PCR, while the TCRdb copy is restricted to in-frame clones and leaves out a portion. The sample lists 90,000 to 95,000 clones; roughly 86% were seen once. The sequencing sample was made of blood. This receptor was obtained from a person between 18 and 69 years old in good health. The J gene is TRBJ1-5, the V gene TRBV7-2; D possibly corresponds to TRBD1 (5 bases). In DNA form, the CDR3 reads TGTGCCAGCAGCTTAGCAGGGGGCAATCAGCCCCAGCATTTT. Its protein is CASSLAGGNQPQHF.